This TCR beta chain is from a study of cytomegalovirus exposure and HLA in healthy donors. The PCR ran on 60 Vbeta and 13 Jbeta primers. Here immunoSEQ multiplex PCR was the method, and the copy in TCRdb shows in-frame clones only, minus some. The top ten hold 0.22% of the sample, which has 200,000 to 250,000 clones, 65% to 80% seen once. Germline CDR1 is MRHNA and CDR2 is SNTAGT. This CDR3 is 14 amino acids long. V dropped 2 bases and J dropped 6 bases, with 12 bases sitting between them. The TCR comes from a girl aged 2 to 9 in good health and CMV-seronegative. Specimen: PBMCs. V and J are TRBV6-4 and TRBJ2-3, with a possible D match to TRBD2 (5 bases). The CDR3 DNA reads TGTGCCAGCAGTGACGGACGGGGTGAGGATACGCAGTATTTT. Translating it yields CASSDGRGEDTQYF.